Listed here are 9 T cell receptor beta chains from one sample, sequenced in a study of T cell changes during pregnancy in multiple sclerosis. Sequenced by immunoSEQ multiplex PCR; TCRdb stores in-frame clones only, minus some. The sample contains about 83,000 clones, 90% to 95% of which appear only once. The sample was peripheral blood, taken in the second trimester of pregnancy. These receptors all come from a female donor with multiple sclerosis, enrolled in a pregnancy study.

V is TRBV21-1 and J is TRBJ2-7; TRBD1 is the table's D call and was not checked against the DNA. TRBV21-1 is noted as a pseudogene. This CDR3 is 13 amino acids long. The CDR3 region has the DNA TGTGCCAGCAGCAAAGACGCACACTACGAGCAGTACTTC. Protein: CASSKDAHYEQYF.

The chain uses TRBV4-2 and TRBJ2-3; maybe TRBD2 (5 bases). The ends were cut back, 5 bases at V and 0 bases at J, with 12 bases in the middle. Germline lookup yields CDR1 LGHNA and CDR2 YNFKEQ. The CDR3 extends over 15 amino acids. CDR3 residues: CASSAAGGSTDTQYF. CDR3 bases: TGTGCCAGCAGCGCCGCGGGCGGGAGCACAGATACGCAGTATTTT.

As DNA, the CDR3 is TGTGCCAGCAGACTGGCCGGGACAGGGGGAAGGGAGACCCAGTACTTC. Translation gives CASRLAGTGGRETQYF. The chain combines TRBV5-4 with TRBJ2-5; 11 bases align to TRBD1. Germline V gene sequence: CDR1 SGHNT, CDR2 YYREEE (reference sequence). This CDR3 has 16 amino acids. The V and J ends lost 5 bases and 5 bases, in that order; junction bases with no gene match: 11.

The CDR3 is CAVRRGSNTEAFF. The CDR3 nucleotides read TGTGCGGTCCGGCGGGGCAGTAACACTGAAGCTTTCTTT. This chain joins TRBV30 and TRBJ1-1; possibly TRBD1 for D (5 bases). The CDR3 is 13 amino acids. The germline V gene encodes CDR1 GTSNPN and CDR2 SVGIG (reference sequence).

The rearrangement joins TRBV19 to TRBJ2-2; the match to TRBD2 covers 10 bases. The CDR3 is 16 residues long. The V gene end was trimmed by 5 bases and the J gene end by 4 bases; junction bases not matched to a gene: 7. In germline, CDR1 is LNHDA, CDR2 SQIVND (reference sequence). CDR3 bases: TGTGCCAGTAGTTCGTTAGCGGGAGGTACCACCGGGGAGCTGTTTTTT. This codes for CASSSLAGGTTGELFF.

This clone appeared a single time. The V call is TRBV7-3, the J call TRBJ2-7, with TRBD2 identical over 13 bases. The CDR3 covers 15 residues. V was clipped by 5 bases and J by 5 bases; unmatched bases: 6. Germline V gene sequence: CDR1 SGHTA, CDR2 FQGTGA. The CDR3, as DNA: TGTGCCAGCAGCCCGCGGACTAGCGGGAGCCACGAGCAGTACTTC. It is translated as CASSPRTSGSHEQYF. The whole variable domain, filled in from reference TRBV7-3 and TRBJ2-7, reads GAGVSQTPSNKVTEKGKYVELRCDPISGHTALYWYRQSLGQGPEFLIYFQGTGAADDSGLPNDRFFAVRPEGSVSTLKIQRTERGDSAVYLCASSPRTSGSHEQYFGPGTRLTVT.

The rearrangement uses TRBV6-5 and TRBJ2-3; 8 bases align to TRBD2. Germline V CDR1 and CDR2: MNHEY, SVGAGI. The CDR3 has 14 amino acids. With 7 bases clipped from V and 2 bases from J, the junction kept 5 bases outside the gene matches. The CDR3 region has the DNA TGTGCCAGCACCTTAGCGGGACCCACAGATACGCAGTATTTT. Translated: CASTLAGPTDTQYF.

The chain is built from TRBV10-2 and TRBJ2-7; unclear D gene. Germline V gene lookup returns CDR1 WSHSY and CDR2 SAAADI. The V end was cut by 4 bases, the J end by 2 bases, with 9 bases between. The CDR3 spans 13 residues. The CDR3 coding sequence is TGCGCCAGCAGTGTAGACTCAACCTACGAGCAGTACTTC. Translating gives CASSVDSTYEQYF.

The V and J genes are TRBV28 and TRBJ1-1; TRBD1 aligns across 10 bases. V gave up 1 base and J gave up 5 bases; unmatched junction bases: 4. Germline V gives CDR1 MDHEN, CDR2 SYDVKM. The CDR3 covers 15 residues. Here the CDR3 reads CASSLSGTGVTEAFF. CDR3 DNA sequence: TGTGCCAGCAGTTTATCCGGGACAGGGGTAACTGAAGCTTTCTTT.